The 4 T cell receptor beta chains reported below all come from one sample, sequenced in a study of T cells in Graves' hyperthyroidism and ophthalmopathy. There were TCR beta CDR3 regions amplified from RNA transcripts. Using the HTBI primer set, a first-round RT-PCR was run on the TCR CDR3. MiXCR, applied by TCRdb to the multiplex PCR reads, yields one record per CDR3 protein. The sample includes approximately 530,000 distinct CDR3 sequences, approximately 16% of them seen just once. Sample: blood. The receptors shown here come from a woman aged 18-29 years with Graves' hyperthyroidism.

This clonotype has ten or more counts. The CDR3 loop reads CASMNGGNEQFF. In DNA form, the CDR3 reads TGTGCCAGCATGAATGGTGGGAATGAGCAGTTCTTC. The chain recombines TRBV11-3 with TRBJ2-1; D remains ambiguous. Trimming took off 7 bases at V and 7 bases at J, with 11 bases between the two ends. The CDR3 is 12 amino acids. Germline V CDR1 and CDR2: SGHNT, YENEEA.

This clonotype was observed at least ten times. The chain employs TRBV28 and TRBJ2-3; 7 positions agree with TRBD2. With 5 bases clipped from V and 0 bases from J, the junction kept 5 bases outside the gene matches. The CDR3 spans 15 residues. Germline loops: CDR1 MDHEN, CDR2 SYDVKM. CDR3 loop: CASSPAGVSTDTQYF. CDR3 DNA sequence: TGTGCCAGCAGTCCGGCGGGGGTTAGCACAGATACGCAGTATTTT.

The table lists this clonotype with a few counts. The V call is TRBV2, the J call TRBJ1-4, with 7 bases lining up with TRBD1. The CDR3 length is 14 residues. Trimming took 1 base from V and 7 from J; bases not matched to a gene: 3. Germline values: CDR1 SNHLY, CDR2 FYNNEI. This CDR3 is CASSEDRGSEKLFF. CDR3 nucleotides: TGTGCCAGCAGTGAAGACAGGGGAAGTGAAAAACTGTTTTTT.

The chain joins TRBV5-1 to TRBJ2-5, with D perhaps matching TRBD2 (6 bases). From germline, CDR1 is SGHRS and CDR2 YFSETQ. Deletions cut 1 base from V and 3 bases from J, with 16 bases between. The CDR3 is made up of 16 amino acids. The DNA of the CDR3 is TGCGCCAGCAGCTTGATCCAAGGACTAACCAAAGAGACCCAGTACTTC. Protein product: CASSLIQGLTKETQYF.